The 25 T cell receptor beta chains given below trace back to one sample, sequenced in a study of T cell responses to AZD1222 COVID-19 vaccine. Measured with immunoSEQ multiplex PCR; TCRdb has only the in-frame clones, and not every one. Here the sample spans 75,000 to 100,000 clones, roughly nine tenths being singletons. The specimen comprised peripheral blood, sampled 28 days after the second AZD1222 dose. These receptors all stem from an adult who received the AZD1222 COVID-19 vaccine.

This rearrangement joins TRBV9 to TRBJ1-2; 7 bases are shared with TRBD1. The V segment lost 3 bases and the J segment 7 bases; nucleotides outside the gene matches: 3. The CDR3 has 12 residues. CDR1 and CDR2 (germline): SGDLS, YYNGEE. The chain's CDR3 is CASSETGRGYTF. The CDR3 DNA is TGTGCCAGCAGCGAGACAGGGCGTGGCTACACCTTC.

V and J are TRBV25-1 and TRBJ1-1, with 9 bases lining up with TRBD1. Germline CDR1 reads MGHDK; CDR2 reads SYGVNS. Trimming took 4 bases from V and 10 from J; bases not matched to a gene: 7. The CDR3 totals 13 residues. CDR3 residues: CASSGRTGVGAFF. DNA of the CDR3: TGTGCCAGCAGTGGGCGGACAGGGGTGGGAGCTTTCTTT.

The rearrangement uses TRBV12-3 or TRBV12-4 and TRBJ1-1; D ambiguous. V shed 2 bases and J shed 3 bases, with 7 bases lying between them. The CDR3 has 13 amino acids. The CDR3 is CASSLLLDTEAFF. CDR3 in DNA: TGTGCCAGCAGTTTACTGTTGGACACTGAAGCTTTCTTT.

The rearrangement uses TRBV12-3 or TRBV12-4 and TRBJ1-2, with 10 bases identical to TRBD1. V gave up 11 bases and J gave up 7 bases; unmatched junction bases: 7. CDR3 length equals 12 residues. The CDR3 region has the DNA TGTGCCGTTGAGACAGGGGGCGGTGGCTACACCTTC. It codes for CAVETGGGGYTF.

V usage is TRBV4-1 and J usage is TRBJ1-5, with D maybe TRBD1 (5 bases). The germline V gene has CDR1 MGHRA and CDR2 YSYEKL. V was shortened by 7 bases and J by 0 bases, with 13 bases between the two germline ends. The CDR3 has 15 amino acids. Written as DNA, the CDR3 is TGCGCCAGCACAGAGGCAGGGTATAGCAATCAGCCCCAGCATTTT. Residues: CASTEAGYSNQPQHF.

This chain uses TRBV7-3 with TRBJ2-2, with D unresolved. V was shortened by 0 bases and J by 5 bases, with 7 bases between the two germline ends. The length of the CDR3 is 14 residues. CDR1 and CDR2 from the germline V gene are SGHTA and FQGTGA. The DNA for the CDR3 is TGTGCCAGCAGCTTAACAGGGCATACCGGGGAGCTGTTTTTT. It specifies CASSLTGHTGELFF.

The count of this clone is one. V gene TRBV12-3 or TRBV12-4 combines with J gene TRBJ2-7, with D perhaps TRBD1 (6 bases). The V end was cut by 6 bases, the J end by 4 bases, with 10 bases between. This CDR3 region has 12 residues. DNA for the CDR3: TGTGCCAGCAGCCAGGACAGTTACGAGCAGTACTTC. It is translated as CASSQDSYEQYF.

The chain has TRBV29-1 and TRBJ1-1; D is undetermined. Germline-derived CDR1 and CDR2 are SQVTM and ANQGSEA. V shed 4 bases and J shed 2 bases, with 11 bases lying between them. This CDR3 region has 13 residues. Here the CDR3 reads CSVVGSTNTEAFF. The DNA of the CDR3 is TGCAGCGTTGTGGGCAGTACCAACACTGAAGCTTTCTTT.

The rearrangement links TRBV5-1 to TRBJ1-1, with a tentative D call TRBD1 (6 bases). The CDR3 length is 14 residues. CDR1 is SGHRS and CDR2 is YFSETQ in the germline V gene. Trimming removed 2 bases at V and 1 base at J, with 9 bases between. The CDR3 loop reads CASSLGGPNTEAFF. Here the CDR3 DNA reads TGCGCCAGCAGCTTAGGGGGACCGAACACTGAAGCTTTCTTT.

The chain couples TRBV7-2 to TRBJ2-7; TRBD1 matches 9 bases. CDR1 and CDR2 (germline): SGHTA, FQGNSA. The CDR3 covers 14 residues. V gave up 3 bases and J gave up 4 bases; unmatched junction bases: 4. CDR3 loop: CASSFDRGKYEQYF. The DNA of the CDR3 is TGTGCCAGCAGCTTCGACAGGGGGAAATACGAGCAGTACTTC.

The chain combines TRBV11-2 with TRBJ1-4; D gene ambiguous. Germline V gives CDR1 SGHAT, CDR2 FQNNGV. This CDR3 region has 14 residues. Trimming cost V 4 bases and J 8 bases, with 14 bases left between them. The CDR3 DNA is TGTGCCAGCAGCTCCCAGACTTTAGCGGAAAAACTGTTTTTT. Translating gives CASSSQTLAEKLFF.

The genes are TRBV6-5 and TRBJ2-2; 12 bases match TRBD1. V lost 5 bases and J lost 6; bases outside the gene matches: 4. CDR1 and CDR2 (germline): MNHEY, SVGAGI. There are 15 residues in the CDR3. In nucleotides, the CDR3 is TGTGCCAGCAGTCGAGGGACAGGGGGCTCCGGGGAGCTGTTTTTT. It yields the protein CASSRGTGGSGELFF.

The chain is built from TRBV5-1 and TRBJ2-1; no clear D. The CDR3 is 16 amino acids. CDR1 is SGHRS and CDR2 is YFSETQ in the germline V gene. V was shortened by 0 bases and J by 8 bases, with 18 bases between the two germline ends. This CDR3 reads CASSLERLSLGDEQFF. The CDR3 bases are TGCGCCAGCAGCTTGGAACGGTTAAGTCTCGGCGATGAGCAGTTCTTC.

V and J are TRBV19 and TRBJ1-2, with 9 positions matching TRBD1. This CDR3 has 12 residues. The V segment lost 5 bases and the J segment 13 bases; nucleotides outside the gene matches: 8. The germline V gene encodes CDR1 LNHDA and CDR2 SQIVND (reference sequence). Here the CDR3 DNA reads TGTGCCAGTAGTGCTCGGGACAGGGAGGCCACCTTC. The encoded protein is CASSARDREATF.

This rearrangement joins TRBV7-9 to TRBJ2-3; D possibly uses TRBD1 or TRBD2 (5 bases each). CDR1 and CDR2 from the germline V gene are SEHNR and FQNEAQ (reference sequence). There are 18 residues in the CDR3. V was pared by 4 bases and J by 6 bases, with 26 bases between. The CDR3 DNA follows: TGTGCCAGCAGCTCGATAATCGGGACGGCCCCGGTTACTGATACGCAGTATTTT. This sequence encodes CASSSIIGTAPVTDTQYF.

V and J are TRBV29-1 and TRBJ2-1; 8 positions agree with TRBD2. The junction had 7 bases not matched to a gene; V was cut back by 3 bases and J by 0 bases. The CDR3 loop spans 16 amino acids. Germline CDR1 SQVTM, CDR2 ANQGSEA. In nucleotides, the CDR3 is TGCAGCGTTGAGCCTAGCGGGCGCGGCTCCTACAATGAGCAGTTCTTC. Translation: CSVEPSGRGSYNEQFF.

This clone was found a few times. The chain joins TRBV28 to TRBJ1-4, with a possible D match to TRBD1 (5 bases). This CDR3 contains 16 residues. Trimming cost V 5 bases and J 5 bases, with 18 bases left between them. The germline CDR1 and CDR2 sequences are MDHEN and SYDVKM. The CDR3 DNA reads TGTGCCAGCAGTCATCCAGACAGAACCGAAAATGAAAAACTGTTTTTT. It translates to CASSHPDRTENEKLFF.

V gene TRBV6-5 combines with J gene TRBJ1-4; 8 bases map to TRBD1. CDR1 and CDR2 from the germline V gene are MNHEY and SVGAGI. The junction had 4 bases not matched to a gene; V was cut back by 6 bases and J by 4 bases. The CDR3 loop spans 14 amino acids. The CDR3 nucleotides read TGTGCCAGCAGCCGGACAGGGTTTAATGAAAAACTGTTTTTT. Translating it yields CASSRTGFNEKLFF.

CDR3 nucleotide sequence: TGTGCCAGCAGTGAAGCGAGGGATAGCCACCCCCTTTGGGGCAATCAGCCCCAGCATTTT. Translation: CASSEARDSHPLWGNQPQHF. The J gene is TRBJ1-5, the V gene TRBV6-1; D uncertain. Germline V gene lookup returns CDR1 MNHNS and CDR2 SASEGT. V was shortened by 0 bases and J by 2 bases, with 23 bases between the two germline ends. This CDR3 has 20 amino acids.

The count of this clone is one. The gene calls are TRBV29-1 and TRBJ2-7; D tentatively reads TRBD1 or TRBD2 (7 bases each). The CDR3 runs to 15 residues. The ends were cut back, 0 bases at V and 3 bases at J, with 15 bases in the middle. Germline V lookup: CDR1 SQVTM, CDR2 ANQGSEA. CDR3 residues: CSVEDREGAVYEQYF. The CDR3 bases are TGCAGCGTTGAAGATAGGGAGGGGGCCGTCTACGAGCAGTACTTC.

The J gene is TRBJ2-2, the V gene TRBV25-1, with TRBD1 matching over 9 bases. Per the germline V gene, CDR1 is MGHDK and CDR2 is SYGVNS. With 4 bases clipped from V and 5 bases from J, the junction kept 8 bases outside the gene matches. The CDR3 contains 16 residues. In DNA form, the CDR3 reads TGTGCCAGCAGTGTGACAGGGGGTGTAGAGACCGGGGAGCTGTTTTTT. Amino acid sequence: CASSVTGGVETGELFF. The whole variable domain, remainder taken from reference TRBV25-1 and TRBJ2-2, is EADIYQTPRYLVIGTGKKITLECSQTMGHDKMYWYQQDPGMELHLIHYSYGVNSTEKGDLSSESTVSRIRTEHFPLTLESARPSHTSQYLCASSVTGGVETGELFFGEGSRLTVL.

This clone was observed once. V and J are TRBV5-1 and TRBJ1-1, with D possibly being TRBD1 (5 bases). From germline, CDR1 is SGHRS and CDR2 YFSETQ. The V and J ends lost 5 bases and 0 bases respectively, with 14 bases between them. The length of the CDR3 is 15 residues. CDR3 coding DNA: TGCGCCAGCAGTCCGGAGAGAGGGGTGAACACTGAAGCTTTCTTT. This sequence encodes CASSPERGVNTEAFF.

The chain is built from TRBV18 and TRBJ1-5, with D uncertain. The germline V gene has CDR1 KGHSH and CDR2 LQKENI. V was pared by 3 bases and J by 7 bases, with 13 bases between. CDR3 length: 14 amino acids. CDR3 residues: CASSPLGLGQPQHF. The CDR3, as DNA: TGTGCCAGCTCACCTCTCGGACTGGGGCAGCCCCAGCATTTT.

This clone appeared a few times. The chain combines TRBV7-2 with TRBJ1-6; 8 bases line up with TRBD1. The CDR3 runs to 16 residues. V trimming: 5 bases; J trimming: 8 bases; junction bases outside the gene matches: 11. Germline CDR1 SGHTA, CDR2 FQGNSA. The CDR3, as DNA: TGTGCCAGCAGCCGGAGCAGGGGGCGAAATTATTCACCCCTCCACTTT. Protein: CASSRSRGRNYSPLHF.

This chain uses TRBV18 with TRBJ1-1; 10 bases map to TRBD1. The ends lost 3 bases at V and 7 bases at J; junction bases unmatched: 8. The germline CDR1 and CDR2 sequences are KGHSH and LQKENI. The CDR3 length is 15 residues. The CDR3 spells CASSPQTGTGDEAFF. CDR3 coding DNA: TGTGCCAGCTCACCTCAAACCGGGACAGGGGATGAAGCTTTCTTT.